This T cell receptor (beta chain) was identified in a study of T-cell memory formation after mild COVID-19. About the research overall: Clustering of TCRs was largely donor specific.

Notes on this clonotype: Antigen unknown.

CDR1 and CDR2 (germline): SQVTM, ANQGSEA. Trimming cost V 6 bases and J 9 bases; bases outside gene matches: 11. The CDR3 consists of 16 residues. Constant-segment primers were used for 5'RACE, and the resulting TCR alpha and TCR beta cDNA libraries carried sample barcodes and UMIs. Each CDR3 protein gets one entry after TCRdb re-called the 5' RACE reads with MiXCR. The sample records about half a million distinct CDR3 sequences, around a sixth being singletons. Findings and limits, study-wide: Clones that contracted from day 15 to 85 were balanced CD4/CD8, while later expanders leaned CD4+. Pre-infection memory harbored some responding clones, suggesting cross-reactive memory joined.

The chain uses TRBV29-1 and TRBJ2-1; the match to TRBD2 covers 16 bases. This receptor was obtained from an adult woman who had mild COVID-19 (a few samples of this study predate the infection). Cell type and time point are not known. Sequencing was performed on PBMCs or a T cell subset sorted from them (not recorded which). The CDR3: CSVQAGTSGGATEQFF. CDR3 DNA sequence: TGCAGCGTCCAAGCCGGGACTAGCGGGGGGGCCACTGAGCAGTTCTTC.